Below, one T cell receptor beta chain is given with its context. Original data processing: Scientists estimated how many nucleated cells there were by amplifying reference gene primers. Libraries were prepared by immunoSEQ multiplex PCR; TCRdb keeps only in-frame clonotypes and omits some of them. For V, J and clone size, that table is used; D and trimming come from the DNA. The sample lists about 39,000 clones; about 80% were seen once. These data originate in a study of blood T cell repertoires in COVID-19. About the study: The origin of the acute and convalescent COVID-19 samples was the United States, Italy and Spain. T cells, B-cell-depleted T cells, or PBMCs supplied cDNA or gDNA.

This CDR3 region has 14 residues. Germline CDR1 and CDR2: LNHDA and SQIVND (reference sequence). With 7 bases clipped from V and 1 base from J, the junction kept 5 bases outside the gene matches. This clonotype was sampled from a man in his fifties or sixties with active or convalescent COVID-19. V gene TRBV19 combines with J gene TRBJ2-7; TRBD2 aligns across 9 bases. The sample comprised peripheral blood. CDR3 DNA: TGTGCCAGTAAAGCTAGCGGGGCGTCCTACGAGCAGTACTTC. Encoded protein: CASKASGASYEQYF.